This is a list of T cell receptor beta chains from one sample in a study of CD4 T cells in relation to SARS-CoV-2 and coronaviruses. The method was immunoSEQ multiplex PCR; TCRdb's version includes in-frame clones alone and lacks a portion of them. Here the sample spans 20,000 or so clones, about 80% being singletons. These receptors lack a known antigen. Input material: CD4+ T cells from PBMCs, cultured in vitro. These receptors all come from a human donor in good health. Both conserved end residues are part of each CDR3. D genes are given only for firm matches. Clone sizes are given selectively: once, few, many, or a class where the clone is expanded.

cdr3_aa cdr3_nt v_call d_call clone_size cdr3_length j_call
CASSQEGLQETQYF TGTGCCAGCAGCCAAGAGGGGTTACAGGAGACCCAGTACTTC TRBV3-1/TRBV3-2 NA NA 14 TRBJ2-5
CASSLNRVSSYEQYF TGCGCCAGCAGCTTGAACAGGGTGAGCTCCTACGAGCAGTACTTC TRBV5-1 NA NA 15 TRBJ2-7
CASSFGTTTYGYTF TGTGCCAGCAGCTTCGGGACAACCACCTATGGCTACACCTTC TRBV7-9 NA NA 14 TRBJ1-2
CSASKDHYEQYF TGCAGTGCTAGTAAGGACCACTACGAGCAGTACTTC TRBV20-1 NA NA 12 TRBJ2-7
CASAVASDYGYTF TGTGCCAGCGCCGTGGCCAGCGACTATGGCTACACCTTC TRBV6-5 NA few 13 TRBJ1-2
CSVSGANVLTF TGCAGTGTATCTGGGGCCAACGTCCTGACTTTC TRBV20-1 NA NA 11 TRBJ2-6
CASSPSGGTTNEQFF TGTGCCAGCAGCCCCTCTGGCGGGACAACGAATGAGCAGTTCTTC TRBV7-3 NA NA 15 TRBJ2-1
CASSESNRGQSYEQYF TGTGCCAGCAGTGAAAGTAATAGGGGGCAGTCCTACGAGCAGTACTTC TRBV6-1 TRBD1 NA 16 TRBJ2-7
CASSPMGASTDTQYF TGTGCCAGCTCACCAATGGGGGCTAGCACAGATACGCAGTATTTT TRBV18 NA NA 15 TRBJ2-3
CATRKDTTDTQYF TGTGCCACCAGAAAGGATACCACAGATACGCAGTATTTT TRBV15 NA NA 13 TRBJ2-3
CSVRAGGNRTEAFF TGCAGCGTTCGAGCAGGGGGAAATCGCACTGAAGCTTTCTTT TRBV29-1 TRBD1 NA 14 TRBJ1-1
CAIRPDLNTGELFF TGTGCCATCAGACCAGACTTGAACACCGGGGAGCTGTTTTTT TRBV10-3 NA few 14 TRBJ2-2
CASSSGTGLPDTQYF TGTGCCAGCAGCTCCGGGACAGGGTTGCCAGATACGCAGTATTTT TRBV5-4 TRBD1 NA 15 TRBJ2-3
CASSYGAGAVQPQHF TGTGCCAGCAGTTACGGGGCAGGGGCGGTTCAGCCCCAGCATTTT TRBV6-2/TRBV6-3 NA NA 15 TRBJ1-5
CASSVQATQETQYF TGTGCCAGCAGCGTACAAGCGACCCAAGAGACCCAGTACTTC TRBV9 NA NA 14 TRBJ2-5
CATSDTGMYGYTF TGTGCCACCAGTGACACCGGGATGTATGGCTACACCTTC TRBV24-1 NA few 13 TRBJ1-2
CASSLGGQDNGYTF TGCGCCAGCAGCTTGGGTGGACAGGATAATGGCTACACCTTC TRBV5-1 TRBD1 NA 14 TRBJ1-2
CATSSGLAGGAYNEQFF TGTGCCACCAGCTCGGGACTAGCGGGGGGAGCCTACAATGAGCAGTTCTTC TRBV15 TRBD2 NA 17 TRBJ2-1
CSVCTGAGTEAFF TGCAGCGTCTGTACAGGGGCGGGCACTGAAGCTTTCTTT TRBV29-1 TRBD1 medium-sized 13 TRBJ1-1
CASTSGLYSYEQYF TGTGCCAGCACCTCCGGGCTCTACTCCTACGAGCAGTACTTC TRBV2 NA NA 14 TRBJ2-7
CASSYTETQYF TGTGCCAGCAGCTACACAGAGACCCAGTACTTC TRBV7-9 NA NA 11 TRBJ2-5
CASFRTHGYTF TGTGCCAGCTTCCGGACTCATGGCTACACCTTC TRBV6-5 NA once 11 TRBJ1-2
CASSIVSGEGDIQYF TGTGCCAGTAGTATCGTCTCAGGGGAGGGGGACATTCAGTACTTC TRBV19 NA NA 15 TRBJ2-4
CASSLTRDLSSYEQYF TGTGCCAGCTCACTTACCAGGGACTTAAGCTCCTACGAGCAGTACTTC TRBV18 NA NA 16 TRBJ2-7
CASSLIAGGTDTQYF TGTGCCAGCAGCCTAATAGCGGGAGGCACAGATACGCAGTATTTT TRBV7-9 TRBD2 NA 15 TRBJ2-3
CASSFHSGMIYEQYF TGTGCCAGCAGCTTTCATAGCGGGATGATCTACGAGCAGTACTTC TRBV5-5 TRBD2 few 15 TRBJ2-7
CASSVTGAGNTIYF TGTGCCAGCAGCGTGACAGGGGCTGGAAACACCATATATTTT TRBV9 TRBD1 NA 14 TRBJ1-3
CTRPDSNGGLMETQYF TGCACCAGACCTGATTCCAACGGGGGCTTGATGGAGACCCAGTACTTC TRBV1 NA NA 16 TRBJ2-5
CSASLSYNEQFF TGCAGTGCTAGTTTGTCCTACAATGAGCAGTTCTTC TRBV20-1 NA NA 12 TRBJ2-1
CASSSQRVNTEAFF TGTGCCAGCAGCTCCCAGAGGGTGAACACTGAAGCTTTCTTT TRBV7-2 NA few 14 TRBJ1-1
CASSLDHSGNRETQYF TGCGCCAGCAGCTTGGATCACTCTGGAAATCGGGAGACCCAGTACTTC TRBV5-1 NA NA 16 TRBJ2-5